This TCR beta chain emerged from a study of T cell responses to AZD1222 COVID-19 vaccine. General study findings and limits: Baseline serology detected seropositivity in only six AZD1222 recipients. Spike-specific TCR breadth and depth both grew after two AZD1222 doses. Females outnumbered males among donors, who were mostly white British; clonal diversity was possibly underestimated.

As regards this clone: What it recognizes is unknown.

CDR3 size: 14 residues. Germline V CDR1 and CDR2: MDHEN, SYDVKM. With 3 bases removed from V and 4 bases from J, the gap between germline ends came to 10 bases. Only in-frame clones appear in the TCRdb table, and some are missing; sequencing was by immunoSEQ multiplex PCR. The data show 150,000 to 200,000 clones, approximately 94% seen once. The chain recombines TRBV28 with TRBJ2-1, with D perhaps matching TRBD1 (6 bases). The source of this sequence is an adult who received the AZD1222 COVID-19 vaccine. This specimen consisted of peripheral blood, obtained 28 days after the second AZD1222 dose. This chain's CDR3 is CASSFPGEYNEQFF. The DNA for the CDR3 is TGTGCCAGCAGTTTCCCAGGGGAGTACAATGAGCAGTTCTTC.